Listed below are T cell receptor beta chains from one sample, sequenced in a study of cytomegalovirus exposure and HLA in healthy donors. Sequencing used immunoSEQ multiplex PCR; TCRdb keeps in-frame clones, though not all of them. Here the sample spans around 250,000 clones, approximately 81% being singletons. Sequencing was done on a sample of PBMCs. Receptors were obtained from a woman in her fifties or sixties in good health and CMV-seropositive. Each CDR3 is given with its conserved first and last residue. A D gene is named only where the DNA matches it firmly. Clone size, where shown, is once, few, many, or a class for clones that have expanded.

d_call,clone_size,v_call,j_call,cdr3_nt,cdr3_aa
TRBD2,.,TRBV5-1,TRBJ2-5,TGCGCCAGCAGCGCGAGCCCTTCGGGCGGGAGTGGCCAAGAGACCCAGTACTTC,CASSASPSGGSGQETQYF
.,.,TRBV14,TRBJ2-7,TGTGCCAGCAGCCGTTTGGGGGCTACAAACGAGCAGTACTTC,CASSRLGATNEQYF
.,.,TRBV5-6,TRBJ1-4,TGTGCCAGCAGCTTGGGCAGGGCTTCTAATGAAAAACTGTTTTTT,CASSLGRASNEKLFF
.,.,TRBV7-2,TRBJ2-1,TGTGCCAGCAGCTTAGTGAGCGGAGAGGGGGGGGACAATGAGCAGTTCTTC,CASSLVSGEGGDNEQFF
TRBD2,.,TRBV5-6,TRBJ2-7,TGTGCCAGCAGCCCGGGACTAGCGAATTACGAGCAGTACTTC,CASSPGLANYEQYF
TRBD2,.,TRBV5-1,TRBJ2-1,TGCGCCAGCAGCTTGGCCGGTGGAGCGGGAGCTAGTTCCTACAATGAGCAGTTCTTC,CASSLAGGAGASSYNEQFF
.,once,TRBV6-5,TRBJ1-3,TGTGCCACGCGGCTCATGAGCTCTGGAAACACCATATATTTT,CATRLMSSGNTIYF
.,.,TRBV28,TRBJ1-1,TGTGCCAGCAAGCTCACGAGGGGGACTGAAGCTTTCTTT,CASKLTRGTEAFF
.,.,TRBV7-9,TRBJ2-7,TGTTCCAGCAGCTTAACAGCCTACGAGCAGTACTTC,CSSSLTAYEQYF
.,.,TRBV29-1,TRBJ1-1,TGCAGCGTTGAAGAGAACCCGGGACACTTGAACACTGAAGCTTTCTTT,CSVEENPGHLNTEAFF
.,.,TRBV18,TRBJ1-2,TGTGCCAGCTCCACGACAGAATTGGATGGCTACACCTTC,CASSTTELDGYTF
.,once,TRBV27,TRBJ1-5,TGTGCCAGCAGTTTAAAGGCAGGGCTGGGGGGTCAGCCCCAGCATTTT,CASSLKAGLGGQPQHF
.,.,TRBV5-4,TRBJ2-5,TGTGCCAGCAGCTTGGCGGCGGCATTGGAGACCCAGTACTTC,CASSLAAALETQYF
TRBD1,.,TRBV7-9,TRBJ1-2,TGTTCCAGCAGCCCCGGGACAGGGGGCTATGGCTACACCTTC,CSSSPGTGGYGYTF
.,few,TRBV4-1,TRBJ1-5,TGCGCCAGCAGCCAATCGGGGATGGGGAGCAATCAGCCCCAGCATTTT,CASSQSGMGSNQPQHF
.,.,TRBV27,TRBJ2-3,TGTGCCAGCAGTTCACGACAAACTGCAGATACGCAGTATTTT,CASSSRQTADTQYF
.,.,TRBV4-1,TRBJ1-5,TGCGCCAGCAGCCCCTTCAGGGACAATCAGCCCCAGCATTTT,CASSPFRDNQPQHF
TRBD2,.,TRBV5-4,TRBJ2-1,TGTGCCAGCAGCCCCCGGGAGGGGGGGAGGTGGAATGAGCAGTTCTTC,CASSPREGGRWNEQFF
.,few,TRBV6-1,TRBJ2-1,TGTGCCAGCAGTTTAGGATTAGGGGGTAACAATGAGCAGTTCTTC,CASSLGLGGNNEQFF
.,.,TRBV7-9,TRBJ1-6,TGTTCCAGCAGCGTCGACAGTTCACCCCTCCACTTT,CSSSVDSSPLHF
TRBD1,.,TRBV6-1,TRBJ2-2,TGTGCCAGCAGTGAGCCGACAGGGACAAACACCGGGGAGCTGTTTTTT,CASSEPTGTNTGELFF
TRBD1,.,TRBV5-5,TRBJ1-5,TGTGCCAGCAGCCAGTCCGGGACAGGGGGATATCAGCCCCAGCATTTT,CASSQSGTGGYQPQHF
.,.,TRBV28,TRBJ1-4,TGTGCCAGCAGTTTTTTTACAGGGATGTCTAATGAAAAACTGTTTTTT,CASSFFTGMSNEKLFF
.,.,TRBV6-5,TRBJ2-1,TGTGCCAGCAGTGCCTCTGCGAATGAGCAGTTCTTC,CASSASANEQFF
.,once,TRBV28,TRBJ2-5,TGTGCCATCCGTTCGGGGTCTTGGGAGACCCAGTACTTC,CAIRSGSWETQYF
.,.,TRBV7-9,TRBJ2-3,TGTGCCAGCAGCTTAGTTAAAAGCACAGATACGCAGTATTTT,CASSLVKSTDTQYF
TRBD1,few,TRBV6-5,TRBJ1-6,TGTGCCAGCAACCCGACAGGGGATAATTCACCCCTCCACTTT,CASNPTGDNSPLHF
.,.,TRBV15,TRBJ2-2,TGTGCCACCAGCAGTATAGCGGAGGGGGGGACCGGGGAGCTGTTTTTT,CATSSIAEGGTGELFF